The 4 T cell receptor beta chains reported below all come from one sample, sequenced in a study of blood T cells in healthy people across ages. A sample-barcoded 5' primer and a J-beta primer mix were used in a second PCR of roughly 6 to 12 cycles. TCRdb recomputed calls from the 5' RACE reads with MiXCR, one row per CDR3 protein. The data show around 900,000 distinct CDR3 sequences, more than 25% seen once. Sequencing was carried out using blood. The receptors were sampled from an elderly woman in good health.

J is TRBJ1-2 and V is TRBV29-1; possible D gene TRBD1, 5 bases. In germline, CDR1 is SQVTM, CDR2 ANQGSEA. Trimming shortened V by 4 bases and J by 3 bases, and 12 bases separated the two germline ends. The length of the CDR3 is 13 residues. The CDR3 region is CSVGEIRDYGYTF. The CDR3 DNA sequence: TGCAGCGTTGGGGAAATCAGGGACTATGGCTACACCTTC.

The V call is TRBV2, the J call TRBJ2-1; TRBD2 aligns across 9 bases. Trimming removed 1 base from V and 12 bases from J; junction bases left unmatched: 10. The CDR3 is made up of 15 amino acids. Germline V gene lookup returns CDR1 SNHLY and CDR2 FYNNEI. The CDR3 DNA is TGTGCCAGCAGTGAAGAGCGGGGGGTCCGATCCGGGCAGTTCTTC. Translating it yields CASSEERGVRSGQFF.

V and J are TRBV4-2 and TRBJ1-2; no clear D gene. Between the trimmed V and J ends, which lost 0 bases and 8 bases, there was a span of 13 bases. The CDR3 is 14 residues long. Germline CDR1 reads LGHNA; CDR2 reads YNFKEQ. The CDR3 is CASSQDLAGLGYTF. The CDR3 coding sequence is TGTGCCAGCAGCCAAGATCTAGCGGGCCTGGGCTACACCTTC.

This clonotype showed up just once. The genes are TRBV11-3 and TRBJ2-7; D is ambiguous. The CDR3 sequence is 15 residues long. Germline V lookup: CDR1 SGHNT, CDR2 YENEEA. V lost 0 bases and J 7 bases, leaving 16 bases between the germline ends. The CDR3 sequence is CASSLDIAFSREQYF. The CDR3 nucleotides are TGTGCCAGCAGCTTAGATATTGCATTTTCGAGGGAGCAGTACTTC.